The clone carrying this TCR beta chain has a count of ten or more. Trimming removed 0 bases from V and 1 base from J, with 7 bases in between. Per germline, CDR1 SGDLS and CDR2 YYNGEE. The CDR3 runs 15 residues. The entry originates in a study of identical twins. TCRdb independently ran MiXCR on the 5' RACE reads; one entry per CDR3 protein. Found here are under 800,000 distinct CDR3 sequences, 21% of them singletons; the top ten hold around 4.4%. The same data also went into a second study, on T cells expressing NK-cell markers.

The chain joins TRBV9 to TRBJ2-2; perhaps TRBD2 as D (5 bases). The sequencing input was PBMCs. This clonotype originated in a woman younger than 35 in good health. The CDR3 sequence is CASSVGGRNTGELFF. The CDR3 DNA sequence: TGTGCCAGCAGCGTAGGCGGGCGGAACACCGGGGAGCTGTTTTTT.